This entry lists 4 T cell receptor beta chains sequenced from one sample in a study of blood T cell repertoires in COVID-19 (dated by TCRdb to 2018 to 2021). Libraries came from the immunoSEQ multiplex PCR assay. In its TCRdb copy, this immuneACCESS table keeps in-frame sequences only and misses some clones. Where compared with another copy, unresolved V genes explain less than half of these, and the others have no known cause. The table for this sample lists about 160,000 clones; around 85% of them were counted only once. The ten most abundant clones make up about 3% of the sample. Sequencing was performed on peripheral blood. The receptor set was obtained from a human donor with acute or convalescent COVID-19. The donor label of this sample is uncertain.

The count of this clone is one. The rearrangement uses TRBV10-3 and TRBJ1-1, with a tentative D call TRBD1 (5 bases). The ends were cut back, 5 bases at V and 5 bases at J, with 15 bases in the middle. CDR3 length: 14 residues. From germline, CDR1 is ENHRY and CDR2 SYGVKD. DNA of the CDR3: TGTGCCATCAGTACCCTCGACAGCAATACTGAAGCTTTCTTT. Translation gives CAISTLDSNTEAFF.

V and J are TRBV18 and TRBJ1-2, with D possibly matching TRBD1 (6 bases). V was shortened by 0 bases and J by 2 bases, with 10 bases between the two germline ends. This CDR3 is 15 amino acids long. Germline CDR1 is KGHSH and CDR2 is LQKENI. The CDR3 sequence is CASSPPVDSNYGYTF. The CDR3 DNA sequence: TGTGCCAGCTCACCACCGGTGGACAGCAACTATGGCTACACCTTC. Combining the CDR3 with reference TRBV18 and TRBJ1-2 gives the whole variable domain NAGVMQNPRHLVRRRGQEARLRCSPMKGHSHVYWYRQLPEEGLKFMVYLQKENIIDESGMPKERFSAEFPKEGPSILRIQQVVRGDSAAYFCASSPPVDSNYGYTFGSGTRLTVV.

The rearrangement uses TRBV4-1 and TRBJ2-7; TRBD1 matches 9 bases. Trimming took 1 base from V and 2 from J; bases not matched to a gene: 6. Germline V lookup: CDR1 MGHRA, CDR2 YSYEKL. CDR3 length: 16 residues. CDR3 coding DNA: TGCGCCAGCAGCCAAGGTCCCCGGGACAGGGCCTACGAGCAGTACTTC. Residues: CASSQGPRDRAYEQYF.

The CDR3 nucleotides are TGTGCCAGTAGTATGGGTGGCAGGCCCCACGAGCAGTACTTC. Translation: CASSMGGRPHEQYF. The V call is TRBV19, the J call TRBJ2-7, with no clear D. CDR3 length: 14 amino acids. V gave up 3 bases and J gave up 5 bases, with 14 bases separating them. CDR1 is LNHDA, CDR2 SQIVND, per germline (reference sequence).